This is a list of T cell receptor beta chains from one sample in a study of blood T cell repertoires in COVID-19. The repertoire was sequenced with immunoSEQ multiplex PCR; TCRdb's copy has only in-frame clones and lacks some. The data contain about 110,000 clones, about 85% of them singletons. Sequenced sample: peripheral blood. The receptors originated from a woman in her 70s with acute or convalescent COVID-19. The CDR3 runs from the conserved cysteine through the conserved F or W. A D gene is named only where the DNA matches it firmly. Size values are once, few and many counts, or a class for expanded clones, and some rows have none.

clone_size j_call d_call v_call cdr3_nt cdr3_aa
. TRBJ1-6 . TRBV28 TGTGCCAGCAGTCCCCGATTGTCGTACAGGGAGAATTCACCCCTCCACTTT CASSPRLSYRENSPLHF
. TRBJ2-1 . TRBV7-3 TGTGCCAGCAGCCCCCAGCCCACTAGCATCAATGAGCAGTTCTTC CASSPQPTSINEQFF
. TRBJ2-3 TRBD2 TRBV2 TGTGCCAGCAGCGCTACTAGCGGGAGGGGCAAAACAGATACGCAGTATTTT CASSATSGRGKTDTQYF
. TRBJ1-2 TRBD1 TRBV6-4 TGTGCCAGCAGTGACTCCCTAGGGGGCCCTATTAAAGGCTACACCTTC CASSDSLGGPIKGYTF
few TRBJ1-4 . TRBV15 TGTGCCACCAGCAGATCTTCTAATGAAAAACTGTTTTTT CATSRSSNEKLFF
. TRBJ1-2 . TRBV7-9 TGTGCCAGCAGCTTACCGGGGGTTAACTATGGCTACACCTTC CASSLPGVNYGYTF
. TRBJ1-1 TRBD1 TRBV18 TGTGCCAGCTCACCTGGACAGGACACTGAAGCTTTCTTT CASSPGQDTEAFF
. TRBJ2-5 . TRBV30 TGTGCCTGGAGGGGAGTTCAAGAGACCCAGTACTTC CAWRGVQETQYF
. TRBJ1-2 TRBD1 TRBV7-9 TGTGCCAGCAGCTTAGGACAGGGGGCATCTGGCTACACCTTC CASSLGQGASGYTF
. TRBJ2-1 TRBD2 TRBV2 TGTGCCAGCAGTGACGTAGCGGGGTTCTCCTACAATGAGCAGTTCTTC CASSDVAGFSYNEQFF
. TRBJ2-1 TRBD1 TRBV5-1 TGCGCCAGCAGCCCGGGACAGGGGGCCTACAATGAGCAGTTCTTC CASSPGQGAYNEQFF
. TRBJ2-3 TRBD2 TRBV7-2 TGTGCCAGCAGCCCCGGGGGGAACGGCGATACGCAGTATTTT CASSPGGNGDTQYF
. TRBJ2-5 TRBD1 TRBV24-1 TGTGCCACCAGTGATCCGGGACAGGGGAGGGAGACCCAGTACTTC CATSDPGQGRETQYF
. TRBJ2-7 . TRBV3-1/TRBV3-2 TGTGCCAGCAGCCTCGGGTCCCACGAGCAGTACTTC CASSLGSHEQYF
. TRBJ2-7 . TRBV14 TGTGCCAGCAGCCTTTCTTACTACGAGCAGTACTTC CASSLSYYEQYF
. TRBJ1-6 . TRBV28 TGTGCCAGCAAGTCCCGCACAGATCGATCACCCCTCCACTTT CASKSRTDRSPLHF
. TRBJ2-2 TRBD2 TRBV4-2 TGTGCCAGCAGCCCAGGGACTAGCGGGGGGGCCAGAGCCGGGGAGCTGTTTTTT CASSPGTSGGARAGELFF
. TRBJ1-2 TRBD1 TRBV28 TGTGCCAGCCGCGCACCGGGACAGGGGGGGTATGGCTACACCTTC CASRAPGQGGYGYTF
. TRBJ2-2 TRBD2 TRBV19 TGTGCCAGTAGCCCGGGAACTAGCGGGATGAACACCGGGGAGCTGTTTTTT CASSPGTSGMNTGELFF
once TRBJ2-7 . TRBV6-5 TGTGCCAGCAGTCAGCGACGGAGAGGAACCTACGAGCAGTACTTC CASSQRRRGTYEQYF
. TRBJ2-4 TRBD1 TRBV9 TGTGCCAGCAGCCCCCACGCTGATCCCAGGGGGAACATTCAGTACTTC CASSPHADPRGNIQYF
. TRBJ2-2 . TRBV24-1 TGTGCCACCTCGGCGGGGCGGAACACCGGGGAGCTGTTTTTT CATSAGRNTGELFF
. TRBJ1-2 TRBD1 TRBV28 TGTGCCAGCCATCACGGGGACAGGGACGAATACGGTGGCTACACCTTC CASHHGDRDEYGGYTF
. TRBJ1-1 . TRBV6-5 TGTGCCAGCAGTTACCCGGAGAGGGCCCCGAACACTGAAGCTTTCTTT CASSYPERAPNTEAFF
. TRBJ2-3 . TRBV4-3 TGCGCCAGCAGCCCACGAAAATCTAGCTCCGGGGGCACAGATACGCAGTATTTT CASSPRKSSSGGTDTQYF
. TRBJ2-1 . TRBV4-2 TGTGCCAGCAGCCAAGATCGGACTTCGGATGAGCAGTTCTTC CASSQDRTSDEQFF
. TRBJ1-4 . TRBV15 TGTGCCACCAGCAGAGAGAGGGAGTGGCGCAAAGGGATCACTAATGAAAAACTGTTTTTT CATSREREWRKGITNEKLFF
once TRBJ2-3 TRBD2 TRBV7-8 TGTGCCAGCAGCTTAGTTAGCGGGGGGGCTTTGGATACGCAGTATTTT CASSLVSGGALDTQYF
. TRBJ2-5 . TRBV7-8 TGTGCCAGCAGCCGAACGGGACAATGGACCCAGTACTTC CASSRTGQWTQYF
. TRBJ1-6 . TRBV27 TGTGCCAGCAAACAATGGAATTCACCCCTCCACTTT CASKQWNSPLHF
. TRBJ1-2 TRBD1 TRBV28 TGTGCCAGCCATGGACAGGGGGCGCGTGGCTACACCTTC CASHGQGARGYTF
. TRBJ2-2 TRBD2 TRBV3-1/TRBV3-2 TGTGCCAGCAGCCCCCTGGGACTAGCGGGAACCGGGGAGCTGTTTTTT CASSPLGLAGTGELFF
. TRBJ1-1 . TRBV19 TGTGCCAGTAGTAACCAGGGCCTGAGGACTGAAGCTTTCTTT CASSNQGLRTEAFF
. TRBJ1-2 . TRBV29-1 TGCAGCGTTGACGGGTTGGAGACGGAGGGCTACACCTTC CSVDGLETEGYTF
few TRBJ2-2 . TRBV7-9 TGTGCCAGCAGCCGGGGAACCGGGGAGCTGTTTTTT CASSRGTGELFF